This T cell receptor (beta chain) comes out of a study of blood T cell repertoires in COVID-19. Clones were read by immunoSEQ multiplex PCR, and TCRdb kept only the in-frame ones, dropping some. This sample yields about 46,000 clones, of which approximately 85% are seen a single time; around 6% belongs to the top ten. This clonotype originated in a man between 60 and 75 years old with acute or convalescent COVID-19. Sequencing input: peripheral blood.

The CDR3 nucleotides are TGCAGCGCCCGACAGGTCGAAGCTTTCTTT. It specifies CSARQVEAFF. The rearrangement joins TRBV29-1 to TRBJ1-1, with D maybe TRBD1 (6 bases). CDR3 length: 10 amino acids. Trimming shortened V by 7 bases and J by 8 bases, and 11 bases separated the two germline ends. Per germline, CDR1 SQVTM and CDR2 ANQGSEA.